This TCR beta chain appears in the sequencing data of a study of spatial heterogeneity in lung cancer. Overall study context: Beta-chain sequences were consistently detected more often than alpha-chain sequences. General study findings and limits: Circulating ubiquitous expanded tumor TCRs were observed more frequently at resection than at follow-up.

The time point here: sample taken at primary tumor resection. Frozen PBMC, nontumor lung or tumor provided whole RNA, which was sequenced unsorted. V gave up 4 bases and J gave up 7 bases, with 20 bases separating them. The CDR3 has 16 amino acids. Looked up from germline, CDR1 is SNHLY and CDR2 is FYNNEI. TCRdb fed the 5' RACE reads into MiXCR, producing one record per CDR3 protein. The profile shows 50,000 to 65,000 distinct CDR3 sequences, 8.4% of them singletons. In its sample, this clonotype was seen a few times. Antigen: not known. The sequence was collected from a female donor with early-stage non-small cell lung cancer. The material was PBMCs, obtained at surgery. The chain uses TRBV2 and TRBJ2-1; D is uncertain. CDR3 region: CASSADQVRAVNEQFF. The CDR3 coding sequence is TGTGCCAGCAGTGCGGACCAGGTTAGGGCGGTGAATGAGCAGTTCTTC.